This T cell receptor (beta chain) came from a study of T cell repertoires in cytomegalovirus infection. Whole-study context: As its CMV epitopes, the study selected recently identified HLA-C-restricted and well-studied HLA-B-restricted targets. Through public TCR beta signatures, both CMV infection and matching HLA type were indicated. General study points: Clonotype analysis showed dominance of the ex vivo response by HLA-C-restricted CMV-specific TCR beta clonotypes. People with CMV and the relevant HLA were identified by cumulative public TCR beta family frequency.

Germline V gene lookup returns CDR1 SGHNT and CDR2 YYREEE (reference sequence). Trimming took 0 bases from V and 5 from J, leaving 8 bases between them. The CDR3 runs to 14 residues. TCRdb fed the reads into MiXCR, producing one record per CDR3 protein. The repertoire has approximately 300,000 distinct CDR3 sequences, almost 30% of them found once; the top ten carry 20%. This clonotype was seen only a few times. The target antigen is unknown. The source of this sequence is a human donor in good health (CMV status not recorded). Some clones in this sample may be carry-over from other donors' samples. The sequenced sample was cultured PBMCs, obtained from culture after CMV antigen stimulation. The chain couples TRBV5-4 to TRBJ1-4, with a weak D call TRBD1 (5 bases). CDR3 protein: CASSLEGPNEKLFF. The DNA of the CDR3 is TGTGCCAGCAGCTTGGAGGGGCCCAATGAAAAACTGTTTTTT.